The present entry profiles one T cell receptor beta chain with its context. Its antigen is unidentified. Germline trimming cut 5 bases from V and 5 bases from J; bases unmatched to any gene: 8. The CDR3 runs 14 residues. Per germline, CDR1 MNHEY and CDR2 SVGAGI. Method: immunoSEQ multiplex PCR; TCRdb's copy keeps in-frame clones and lacks some. The sample includes around 120,000 clones, roughly nine tenths of them seen just once. This sample was included in a study of graft-versus-host responses after intestinal transplantation. Across the study: Anti-thymocyte globulin induction preceded three to four years of tacrolimus and steroid maintenance in all recipients.

The clonotype originates from a human donor who received an intestinal transplant. The chain combines TRBV6-5 with TRBJ2-7, with 8 bases identical to TRBD1. The sequencing used unstimulated CD4+ T cells sorted from spleen or lymph node cells, collected before intestinal transplant. CDR3 amino acids: CASSKQGAGHEQYF. CDR3 nucleotide sequence: TGTGCCAGCAGTAAGCAGGGGGCGGGCCACGAGCAGTACTTC.